A few counts support the clone carrying this T cell receptor beta chain. Antigen: not known. This entry belongs to a study of CD8 T cells in ankylosing spondylitis. Notes on the study in general: Disease-linked clones bore a CD8+ phenotype and were relatively rare in peripheral blood. In the blood and synovial fluid of reactive arthritis, some motif variants had been previously reported. A TCR beta motif of eight or nine highly homologous variants seemed to mark ankylosing spondylitis blood. The study looked at matched synovial fluid samples from ankylosing spondylitis patients. Disease-linked clones were reported to be significantly enriched there.

V dropped 5 bases and J dropped 9; count of bases not matched to a gene: 15. The CDR3 sequence is 15 residues long. Using quantitative 5'-RACE with molecular barcodes, the authors made TCR beta libraries. A single record per CDR3 protein comes from TCRdb applying MiXCR to the 5' RACE reads. In the table there are 250,000 to 350,000 distinct CDR3 sequences, around 7.6% of which are singletons. The receptor was derived from a male donor with ankylosing spondylitis. The V call is TRBV12-3 or TRBV12-4, the J call TRBJ2-7; 8 bases fit TRBD2. Sequenced sample: blood, either unsorted or a sorted T cell fraction (not recorded which). CDR3: CASSHMGLGAEWQYF. The CDR3 nucleotides are TGTGCCAGCAGTCACATGGGACTAGGGGCGGAATGGCAGTACTTC.